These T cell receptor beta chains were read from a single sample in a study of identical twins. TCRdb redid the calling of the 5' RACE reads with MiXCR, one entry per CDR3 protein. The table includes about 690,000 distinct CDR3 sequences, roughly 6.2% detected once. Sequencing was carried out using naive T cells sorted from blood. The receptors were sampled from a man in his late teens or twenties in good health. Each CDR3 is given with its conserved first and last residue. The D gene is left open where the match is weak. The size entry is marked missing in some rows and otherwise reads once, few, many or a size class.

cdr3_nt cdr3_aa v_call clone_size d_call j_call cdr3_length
TGTGCCAGCAGCTTATGGCAGATCTCTGGGGCCAACGTCCTGACTTTC CASSLWQISGANVLTF TRBV5-5 few - TRBJ2-6 16
TGTGCCGGAGGACAGGGAAATCAGCCCCAGCATTTT CAGGQGNQPQHF TRBV6-1 many TRBD1 TRBJ1-5 12
TGCAGTCCCCAGCAGGGGTATACAGATACGCAGTATTTT CSPQQGYTDTQYF TRBV20-1 many - TRBJ2-3 13
TGCGCCAGCAGCTCGGGACTAGCGGGGTTCTACAATGAGCAGTTCTTC CASSSGLAGFYNEQFF TRBV5-1 - TRBD2 TRBJ2-1 16
TGTGCCAGCAGCTTCGGAAGCGGGAGGTTGAGGGAGACCCAGTACTTC CASSFGSGRLRETQYF TRBV7-6 few TRBD2 TRBJ2-5 16
TGTGCCAGCAGTGGGACTAGCGGGAGGTGGGCCGGGGAGCTGTTTTTT CASSGTSGRWAGELFF TRBV12-3/TRBV12-4 many TRBD2 TRBJ2-2 16
TGTGCCAGCAGCTTAGACCCAGCGGGAGCGCGGACCGGGGAGCTGTTTTTT CASSLDPAGARTGELFF TRBV7-8 many TRBD2 TRBJ2-2 17
TGTGCCAGCAGCGTCACCCTGGGGACTAGCGGTTTCTCCTACAATGAGCAGTTCTTC CASSVTLGTSGFSYNEQFF TRBV9 many TRBD2 TRBJ2-1 19
TGTGCCAGCACCTCGTCCTCGAGCCGCACAGATACGCAGTATTTT CASTSSSSRTDTQYF TRBV28 - - TRBJ2-3 15
TGTGCCACCAGCACCGATCTGACTAGCGGTAACCATTACAATGAGCAGTTCTTC CATSTDLTSGNHYNEQFF TRBV15 - TRBD2 TRBJ2-1 18
TGTGCCAGCAGCCTATCCCGGGGCCCGAACACCGGGGAGCTGTTTTTT CASSLSRGPNTGELFF TRBV11-2 few - TRBJ2-2 16
TGCAGTGCAAGACCCAGCGCTAGCACAGATACGCAGTATTTT CSARPSASTDTQYF TRBV20-1 few - TRBJ2-3 14
TGTGCCAGCAGTTTCGCAGCGGGAGGATCATATGAGCAGTTCTTC CASSFAAGGSYEQFF TRBV12-3/TRBV12-4 - TRBD2 TRBJ2-1 15
TGTGCCAGCAGCAAGACAGCTACCGGGGTCGATGGCTACACCTTC CASSKTATGVDGYTF TRBV9 many - TRBJ1-2 15
TGTGCCAGCAGTTCGGGGGTGTTGAAAGAAAAACTGTTTTTT CASSSGVLKEKLFF TRBV12-3/TRBV12-4 many - TRBJ1-4 14
TGTGCCACCAGCCGAGCCGGGACCCATGTTAACAATGAGCAGTTCTTC CATSRAGTHVNNEQFF TRBV15 many - TRBJ2-1 16
TGTGCCATCAGTGAGTCGGACAGGGGGAGTTTTATTGAGCAGTTCTTC CAISESDRGSFIEQFF TRBV10-3 many TRBD1 TRBJ2-1 16
TGTGCCAGCAGTGATCTGGGGGCGCGGACAGATACGCAGTATTTT CASSDLGARTDTQYF TRBV6-1 many - TRBJ2-3 15
TGTGCCAGCAGCCAAGGCAGGGCTGACGGCTACACCTTC CASSQGRADGYTF TRBV3-1 - - TRBJ1-2 13
TGTGCCAGCAGCCGGGACAGGGGACTCCAAGAGACCCAGTACTTC CASSRDRGLQETQYF TRBV7-2 many TRBD1 TRBJ2-5 15
TGTGCCAGCAGTTTTAAGGCAGGAGGTTTTATTAAGGATACGCAGTATTTT CASSFKAGGFIKDTQYF TRBV27 many - TRBJ2-3 17
TGTGCCAGCAGCCAAGATGCCAGGCAAGAGACCCAGTACTTC CASSQDARQETQYF TRBV14 few - TRBJ2-5 14
TGTGCCATCAGGCCGGGGCCTGAGGATACGCAGTATTTT CAIRPGPEDTQYF TRBV10-3 many - TRBJ2-3 13
TGTGCCAGCAGTTTAGACCCTGGTGTGGTGACAGATACGCAGTATTTT CASSLDPGVVTDTQYF TRBV12-3/TRBV12-4 - - TRBJ2-3 16
TGTGCCAGCAGTCACACAGGGGACGGGACCCAGTACTTC CASSHTGDGTQYF TRBV12-3/TRBV12-4 many TRBD1 TRBJ2-5 13
TGTGCCAGCAGCCCCCGCCGGGACACCAACAATGAGCAGTTCTTC CASSPRRDTNNEQFF TRBV7-2 few - TRBJ2-1 15
TGTGCCAGCAGTGCATCAAGGGGACTAGGGCCCGGGGAGCTGTTTTTT CASSASRGLGPGELFF TRBV12-3/TRBV12-4 many TRBD2 TRBJ2-2 16
TGTGCCAGCAGCTTGGATGTCCTTTCCAGGGAGACCCAGTACTTC CASSLDVLSRETQYF TRBV5-5 many - TRBJ2-5 15
TGCGCCAGCAGCTTGGGCTGGGGCCGGACTGAAGCTTTCTTT CASSLGWGRTEAFF TRBV5-1 many - TRBJ1-1 14
TGCAGTGCCCCCCTGGGGTCTGAGCAGTTCTTC CSAPLGSEQFF TRBV20-1 many - TRBJ2-1 11
TGCAGTGCTCAAGAGGGATTCTCCCCGGTGAAGAAAACGCAGTATTTT CSAQEGFSPVKKTQYF TRBV20-1 many - TRBJ2-3 16
TGTGCCAGCAGCCCAGCCCCCTACGAGCAGTACTTC CASSPAPYEQYF TRBV12-3/TRBV12-4 many - TRBJ2-7 12
TGCGCCAGCATGCTAGCGAAGAGCCCAGATACGCAGTATTTT CASMLAKSPDTQYF TRBV5-1 few - TRBJ2-3 14
TGTGCCAGCAGTCCCGCTAAGTGGGCAGGGGGGTTCTATTCACCCCTCCACTTT CASSPAKWAGGFYSPLHF TRBV12-3/TRBV12-4 - TRBD1 TRBJ1-6 18
TGTGCCAGCAGCTTAGCAGAACGGGGGAACACCGGGGAGCTGTTTTTT CASSLAERGNTGELFF TRBV7-6 - - TRBJ2-2 16
TGTGCCACCAGCAGGCGTTCCACCGGGACAGGGAACACCGGGGAGCTGTTTTTT CATSRRSTGTGNTGELFF TRBV15 many TRBD1 TRBJ2-2 18
TGTGCCAGCAGTCGGGAGGGGGCAGATACGCAGTATTTT CASSREGADTQYF TRBV6-6 many TRBD2 TRBJ2-3 13
TGTGCCAGCAGTTTCCGACAGCCGATTTATCAGCCCCAGCATTTT CASSFRQPIYQPQHF TRBV12-3/TRBV12-4 many - TRBJ1-5 15
TGCAGTGCTAGAGATAACGGAGGGAGTTCCTCCTACGAGCAGTACTTC CSARDNGGSSSYEQYF TRBV20-1 many - TRBJ2-7 16
TGCAGTGCCCGCGCCGGGAACTACAATGAGCAGTTCTTC CSARAGNYNEQFF TRBV20-1 - - TRBJ2-1 13
TGTGCCAGCAGTTACTCAGACACCGGATACCAGTACTTC CASSYSDTGYQYF TRBV6-2/TRBV6-3 few - TRBJ2-5 13
TGTGCCAGCAGCTTAGTAGACCCCGGGGCGGGAGCGCCTAGCTCCTACAATGAGCAGTTCTTC CASSLVDPGAGAPSSYNEQFF TRBV11-1 few TRBD2 TRBJ2-1 21
TGTGCCAGCTCACCAACAGCCACACACACCGGGGAGCTGTTTTTT CASSPTATHTGELFF TRBV18 many - TRBJ2-2 15
TGCGCCAGCAGTGAGTCGGGACGGGAGCAGTTCTTC CASSESGREQFF TRBV10-2 - - TRBJ2-1 12
TGTGCCAGCCTAAAGGGACTTACCTACAATGAGCAGTTCTTC CASLKGLTYNEQFF TRBV12-3/TRBV12-4 many - TRBJ2-1 14
TGTGCCAGCAGTTACCTAGCGGGAGTCTACAATGAGCAGTTCTTC CASSYLAGVYNEQFF TRBV6-2/TRBV6-3 many TRBD2 TRBJ2-1 15
TGTGCCAGCAGCCAGCTGGGACTAGCGGGAGGGAACGATACGCAGTATTTT CASSQLGLAGGNDTQYF TRBV3-1 few TRBD2 TRBJ2-3 17
TGTGCCAGCAGACATGGGGACAGGGAAAATCAGCCCCAGCATTTT CASRHGDRENQPQHF TRBV6-1 few TRBD1 TRBJ1-5 15
TGTGCCAGCAGCCGCGGGACACCAACAGATACGCAGTATTTT CASSRGTPTDTQYF TRBV27 many - TRBJ2-3 14
TGCAGTGCTGGGACGAACCCTCAAGAGACCCAGTACTTC CSAGTNPQETQYF TRBV20-1 many - TRBJ2-5 13
TGTGCCAGCAGCGTAGGGGGGACACCCTATGAAAAACTGTTTTTT CASSVGGTPYEKLFF TRBV9 many - TRBJ1-4 15
TGCGCCAGCACTCCAGCCCACGGGAACTATGGCTACACCTTC CASTPAHGNYGYTF TRBV5-1 many - TRBJ1-2 14
TGCAGTGCTAGAGGGCTAGGGGATGGGTTAAACACCGGGGAGCTGTTTTTT CSARGLGDGLNTGELFF TRBV20-1 many - TRBJ2-2 17
TGTGCCAGCAGTTTAGAAACGGGTCTAGATACGCAGTATTTT CASSLETGLDTQYF TRBV27 - - TRBJ2-3 14
TGCAGTGCTAGAGGAGGGGGACTAGCTCAAGAGACCCAGTACTTC CSARGGGLAQETQYF TRBV20-1 many TRBD2 TRBJ2-5 15
TGTGCCAGCAGGCTACAGGGGGCAGTCGGCACCGGGGAGCTGTTTTTT CASRLQGAVGTGELFF TRBV6-1 many TRBD1 TRBJ2-2 16
TGCAGTGCAGATCCTAGCGGGAACCCAGAGACCCAGTACTTC CSADPSGNPETQYF TRBV20-1 many TRBD2 TRBJ2-5 14